This is a list of T cell receptor beta chains from one sample in a study of identifying expanded T cells in peripheral blood. The assay was immunoSEQ multiplex PCR, and TCRdb's table has in-frame clones only and misses some. The data contain roughly 100,000 clones, 80% to 90% of them singletons. The sample was blood. These receptors were obtained from a person aged 18 to 75 in good health. The CDR3 runs from the conserved cysteine through the conserved F or W. The D gene is left open where the match is weak. The size field is filled for only some rows; it gives once, few, many or a size class.

d_gene,j_gene,abundance,v_gene,CDR3aa,CDR3nt
NA,TRBJ1-2,few,TRBV5-6,CASRRGGGPNYGYTF,TGTGCCAGCAGACGAGGGGGGGGCCCTAACTATGGCTACACCTTC
TRBD1,TRBJ2-5,NA,TRBV5-1,CASSSYTGEETQYF,TGCGCCAGCAGCTCATATACAGGGGAGGAGACCCAGTACTTC
NA,TRBJ2-7,NA,TRBV20-1,CSASPVYEQYF,TGCAGTGCTAGCCCGGTCTACGAGCAGTACTTC
NA,TRBJ1-1,NA,TRBV11-3,CASSFAPGSIAFF,TGTGCCAGCAGCTTCGCCCCGGGGTCCATTGCTTTCTTT
TRBD2,TRBJ2-3,NA,TRBV4-2,CASSPGGGRRTDTQYF,TGTGCCAGCAGCCCCGGGGGGGGTCGCCGCACAGATACGCAGTATTTT
NA,TRBJ1-2,NA,TRBV7-6,CASSLGKLDTF,TGTGCCAGCAGCTTAGGGAAATTAGACACCTTC
NA,TRBJ1-1,NA,TRBV4-3,CASSQSPRIVTEAFF,TGCGCCAGCAGCCAATCCCCCAGGATTGTCACTGAAGCTTTCTTT
TRBD1,TRBJ2-3,NA,TRBV6-5,CASSSGGFTDTQYF,TGTGCCAGCAGTTCAGGGGGTTTCACAGATACGCAGTATTTT
TRBD2,TRBJ2-3,NA,TRBV9,CASSGYRFGGGAEDTQYF,TGTGCCAGCAGCGGCTACAGGTTCGGCGGGGGGGCGGAAGATACGCAGTATTTT
NA,TRBJ1-2,once,TRBV10-3,CAITVRGDYGYTF,TGTGCCATCACCGTGCGGGGGGACTATGGCTACACCTTC
TRBD2,TRBJ2-1,NA,TRBV10-2,CASRLAGGNEQFF,TGCGCCAGCAGGCTAGCGGGGGGCAATGAGCAGTTCTTC
NA,TRBJ2-5,few,TRBV6-5,CASSTSVRETQYF,NA
NA,TRBJ1-5,NA,TRBV15,CATSRTAKNQPQHF,TGTGCCACCAGCAGAACAGCTAAAAATCAGCCCCAGCATTTT
NA,TRBJ2-5,NA,TRBV27,CASSLFGGETQYF,TGTGCCAGCAGTTTATTTGGTGGAGAGACCCAGTACTTC
NA,TRBJ1-5,NA,TRBV4-2,CASSQDDRYQPQHF,TGTGCCAGCAGCCAAGATGACCGGTATCAGCCCCAGCATTTT
TRBD2,TRBJ2-1,NA,TRBV10-1,CASSPLAGGLNEQFF,TGCGCCAGCAGCCCACTAGCGGGGGGGCTGAATGAGCAGTTCTTC
TRBD2,TRBJ2-3,NA,TRBV6-4,CASSENAGGESATQYF,TGTGCCAGCAGTGAGAATGCGGGGGGGGAGTCAGCTACGCAGTATTTT
NA,TRBJ1-4,NA,TRBV4-1,CASSQARTTNEKLFF,TGCGCCAGCAGCCAAGCCAGAACAACTAATGAAAAACTGTTTTTT
NA,TRBJ1-1,NA,TRBV5-8,CASSLGPNTEAFF,TGTGCCAGCAGCTTAGGACCGAACACTGAAGCTTTCTTT
NA,TRBJ1-6,few,TRBV7-9,CASSLSWGGAARSPLHF,TGTGCCAGCAGCTTAAGTTGGGGCGGTGCAGCGCGTTCACCCCTCCACTTT
NA,TRBJ1-1,NA,TRBV4-3,CASSQDILRDTEAFF,TGCGCCAGCAGCCAAGATATCTTAAGGGACACTGAAGCTTTCTTT
NA,TRBJ2-2,NA,TRBV6-6,CASSPVLNTGELFF,TGTGCCAGCTCCCCCGTCTTGAACACCGGGGAGCTGTTTTTT
TRBD2,TRBJ2-1,NA,TRBV6-4,CASSDSGLADEQFF,TGTGCCAGCAGTGACTCGGGACTAGCCGATGAGCAGTTCTTC
NA,TRBJ2-5,NA,TRBV29-1,CSVGPAVETQYF,TGCAGCGTTGGGCCGGCAGTTGAGACCCAGTACTTC
TRBD1,TRBJ1-1,NA,TRBV6-4,CATHQGPHRGEDTEAFF,TGTGCCACCCACCAGGGGCCCCACAGGGGTGAGGACACTGAAGCTTTCTTT
NA,TRBJ1-1,NA,TRBV23-1,CASSQWDGAGATEAFF,TGCGCCAGCAGTCAGTGGGACGGAGCAGGGGCCACTGAAGCTTTCTTT
TRBD1,TRBJ2-7,NA,TRBV10-3,CAISYRDRGLNKEGEQYF,TGTGCCATCAGTTACCGGGACAGGGGGCTTAATAAGGAAGGCGAGCAGTACTTC
NA,TRBJ1-1,NA,TRBV7-9,CASSLFKVAFF,TGTGCCAGCAGCCTGTTCAAGGTAGCTTTCTTT
TRBD1,TRBJ2-2,NA,TRBV11-1,CASSFWQGAGGELFF,TGTGCCAGCAGCTTCTGGCAGGGGGCAGGTGGGGAGCTGTTTTTT
NA,TRBJ1-5,NA,TRBV28,CASSQALRDQHF,TGTGCCAGCAGTCAGGCGCTACGGGACCAGCATTTT
NA,TRBJ2-7,NA,TRBV27,CASSLHLLSYEQYF,TGTGCCAGCAGTTTACACCTCCTTTCCTACGAGCAGTACTTC
TRBD2,TRBJ2-5,NA,TRBV9,CASSEESSGGSQETQYF,TGTGCCAGCAGCGAAGAGAGTAGCGGGGGGTCCCAAGAGACCCAGTACTTC
TRBD1,TRBJ1-1,once,TRBV5-4,CASSPTGGHTEAFF,TGTGCCAGCAGCCCCACAGGGGGACACACTGAAGCTTTCTTT
TRBD1,TRBJ1-4,NA,TRBV7-2,CASSSMGTENEKLFF,TGTGCCAGCAGCTCTATGGGGACAGAAAATGAAAAACTGTTTTTT
TRBD1,TRBJ1-2,NA,TRBV28,CASSLSGGYGYTF,TGTGCCAGCAGTTTATCAGGGGGCTATGGCTACACCTTC